This TCR beta chain was observed in a study of hypomethylating agent response in myelodysplastic syndrome (dated by TCRdb to the early 2020s). Notes on the research overall: The hypomethylating agent given was azacitidine in about 70% of the 11 patients and decitabine in 3 of 11 patients. A mean patient age of 72.2 +/- 6.3 years was recorded, and a diploid cytogenetic profile was observed most commonly. The cohort was composed of under ten male and a couple of female myelodysplastic syndrome patients. Response was defined as complete response or hematologic improvement, and any patient who met neither criterion was considered a non-responder. TET2 mutation was identified most frequently, being present in about 50% of the 11 patients. Complete response or hematologic improvement was achieved by six patients, and five patients were classified as non-responders.

Bulk bone marrow was analyzed without sorting T-cell subsets. TCR beta CDR3 regions were immunosequenced from bone marrow of about a dozen myelodysplastic syndrome patients before and after hypomethylating agent therapy. Each patient contributed a baseline bone marrow plus two to three bone marrows at different post-treatment timepoints for longitudinal repertoire tracking. Genomic DNA was extracted from whole bone marrow, and quality was checked by TapeStation, NanoDrop OneC and PicoGreen assays. Study-wide conclusions, independent of this receptor: Richness, rarefaction diversity and clonality did not change significantly after hypomethylating agent treatment, across all patients or within response groups. Novel clonotypes emerged more often in responders, while non-responders showed more contracted clonotypes after treatment. Age matching of healthy control donors to MDS patients was not performed, and the MDS versus healthy comparison could have been impacted by this lack of age matching. Only approximately ten patients were analyzed, so the cohort was small. Whether the shared GLIPH2 clusters possibly recognize novel MDS antigens was not confirmed and still needs to be tested experimentally.

Details on this clone: Its antigen is currently not known. Within one base of it there is no much larger clone, and no base qualities were kept.

Library generation was performed with the immunoSEQ multiplex PCR assay. Each sample was run at survey resolution as two replicates of roughly 200 ng apiece, for a total of roughly 400 ng of DNA. Using multiplex PCR primers aimed at V and J genes, the hsTCRB kit picked up rearranged TCRB sequences in genomic DNA. The CDR3 region was amplified in a first PCR of around 34 cycles using the QIAGEN Multiplex PCR Kit. Sample barcodes and Illumina adapters were added to each replicate in an approximately 8-cycle second PCR. Quantification of the pooled libraries was done with a QuantStudio 6 and the KAPA library quantification kit. About 16 pM of pooled libraries went onto an Illumina MiSeq for sequencing, using single-end reads of 156 cycles plus an index read of 15 cycles. In the source study's methods: Of approximately 180,000 unique clonotypes, 1.5% to 2% were flagged by VDJdb annotation as previously reported viral-epitope-specific. Raw reads were processed by the immunoSEQ Data Assistant and immunoSEQ Analyzer into normalized, annotated TCRB repertoires. Clonotypes were analyzed with the immunarch R package version 0.6.5 and BioAnalyzer. Before richness was estimated, every repertoire was downsampled to match the clone count of the smallest repertoire. Fisher's exact tests classified clonotypes as expanded, contracted or novel, with novel meaning zero frequency before treatment. GLIPH2 clustered significantly changed CDR3 beta sequences using simulation_depth=1000 and kmer_min_depth=3, excluding CDR3s shorter than five residues. The table comes from immuneACCESS by way of TCRdb, which keeps in-frame sequences with V and J called. Part of the clones is missing from these tables; in studies checked, under half for an unresolved V gene and the rest for unknown reasons. Clone size and V and J calls were adopted from that table, with D and trimming inferred from the DNA. The sample table records 1,500 to 2,000 clones; 80% to 90% of these occur just once. The top ten clonotypes cover 22% of the sample.

The TCR originated in a human donor with myelodysplastic syndrome. This sample comprised bone marrow, obtained before or after starting hypomethylating agent treatment for myelodysplastic syndrome (not recorded which).

For the CDR3, the sequence is CASSLGPQPYEQYF. The bases read TGTGCCAGCAGTTTGGGGCCCCAACCCTACGAGCAGTACTTC. Rearrangement joined TRBV28 to TRBJ2-7; tentative D gene TRBD1, with 5 bases matching. The cysteine opens and the phenylalanine closes a CDR3 of 14 amino acids. The DNA shown is the 42-base CDR3, in frame from base 1. The germline ends are 11 bases apart after V is trimmed by 3 bases and J by 2 bases. Sequences MDHEN (CDR1) and SYDVKM (CDR2) are obtained from the germline V gene.